Listed here are 27 T cell receptor beta chains from one sample, sequenced in a study of T cell changes during pregnancy in multiple sclerosis. The assay was immunoSEQ multiplex PCR, and TCRdb's table has in-frame clones only and misses some. This table holds 45,000 to 55,000 clones, just over 85% found once. The source was CD4+ T cells from peripheral blood mononuclear cells, collected in the second trimester of pregnancy. These receptors all stem from a female donor with multiple sclerosis, enrolled in a pregnancy study.

This clone came up once. The rearrangement uses TRBV19 and TRBJ2-2; 12 bases fit TRBD2. Germline V gene data show CDR1 as LNHDA and CDR2 as SQIVND (reference sequence). V shed 10 bases, J shed 0 bases, and the junction held 3 bases outside the gene matches. This CDR3 has 15 amino acids. The CDR3 DNA is TGTGCCACCCGGACTAGCGGGACGAACACCGGGGAGCTGTTTTTT. Protein product: CATRTSGTNTGELFF.

The rearrangement links TRBV7-9 to TRBJ1-1; no clear D. The V gene lost 1 base and the J gene lost 1 base, with 7 bases spanning the gap. The CDR3 is 14 residues long. Germline CDR1 is SEHNR and CDR2 is FQNEAQ (reference sequence). The chain's CDR3 is CASSLEIRNTEAFF. The CDR3 nucleotides read TGTGCCAGCAGCTTAGAAATTAGGAACACTGAAGCTTTCTTT.

The chain combines TRBV9 with TRBJ2-5; 9 nucleotides agree with TRBD2. The J call may be mistaken, given a closer DNA end match to TRBJ2-7. Germline CDR1 reads SGDLS; CDR2 reads YYNGEE. This CDR3 spans 15 amino acids. The CDR3 here is CASSLFPSGNYEQYF. The CDR3, as DNA: TGTGCCAGCAGCCTATTTCCTAGCGGGAACTACGAGCAGTACTTC.

The chain employs TRBV19 and TRBJ1-1; no reliable D call. The germline CDR1 and CDR2 sequences are LNHDA and SQIVND (reference sequence). The CDR3 is made up of 11 amino acids. The germline V and J ends were trimmed by 5 bases and 9 bases, with 10 bases remaining between them. The CDR3 coding sequence is TGTGCCAGTAGTTCCGACACGAAAGCTTTCTTT. Protein sequence: CASSSDTKAFF.

This sequence joins TRBV5-1 and TRBJ1-1; weak D call: TRBD1 (5 bases). The V and J ends lost 0 bases and 2 bases respectively, with 14 bases between them. Germline CDR1 reads SGHRS; CDR2 reads YFSETQ. This CDR3 comprises 16 residues. CDR3 coding DNA: TGCGCCAGCAGCTTGGAGGGAGGGACTCATAACACTGAAGCTTTCTTT. Translated, it gives CASSLEGGTHNTEAFF.

V is TRBV9 and J is TRBJ2-1; maybe TRBD1 (5 bases). Germline values: CDR1 SGDLS, CDR2 YYNGEE. Between the trimmed V and J ends, which lost 4 bases and 0 bases, there was a span of 14 bases. The length of the CDR3 is 16 residues. This chain's CDR3 is CASSFFRQSSYNEQFF. In nucleotides, the CDR3 is TGTGCCAGCAGCTTTTTTAGACAGTCCTCCTACAATGAGCAGTTCTTC.

This clone was found a few times. The junction departs from germline at one end; a sequencing error may be responsible. The CDR3 region is CASSEGSEQNEAFF. In nucleotides, the CDR3 is TGTGCCAGCAGCGAAGGGTCGGAACAGAATGAAGCTTTCTTT. J is TRBJ1-1 and V is TRBV6-1, with D unresolved. The CDR3 totals 14 residues. Germline CDR1 MNHNS, CDR2 SASEGT.

The rearrangement joins TRBV6-1 to TRBJ2-3; 10 nucleotides align to TRBD2. The germline gives CDR1 MNHNS, CDR2 SASEGT. The CDR3 extends over 17 amino acids. The V and J ends lost 0 bases and 2 bases, in that order; junction bases with no gene match: 5. The CDR3 DNA is TGTGCCAGCAGTGAAGCAGCTAGCGGGGGAGCCACAGATACGCAGTATTTT. It specifies CASSEAASGGATDTQYF.

Concerning this clone: The sample holds other DNA sequences that translate to the same CDR3. The V and J genes are TRBV5-1 and TRBJ1-3, with no clear D. Trimming removed 1 base at V and 0 bases at J, with 5 bases between. This CDR3 contains 14 residues. Germline CDR1 and CDR2: SGHRS and YFSETQ. The DNA for the CDR3 is TGCGCCAGCAGCTTGACCGGCTCTGGAAACACCATATATTTT. This encodes CASSLTGSGNTIYF.

The chain has TRBV5-6 and TRBJ2-1, with D hard to call. V lost 5 bases and J lost 0, with 15 bases in between. From germline, CDR1 is SGHDT and CDR2 YYEEEE. The CDR3 sequence is 16 residues long. CDR3 residues: CASRFRLLSSYNEQFF. CDR3 DNA sequence: TGTGCCAGCAGATTCAGACTCTTGAGCTCCTACAATGAGCAGTTCTTC.

For the CDR3, the DNA is TGCGCCAGCAGCTTGGAGCCAGGGGGCAATGGGGCCAACGTCCTGACTTTC. As protein: CASSLEPGGNGANVLTF. The rearrangement joins TRBV5-1 to TRBJ2-6, with 8 bases lining up with TRBD1. The CDR3 runs 17 residues. CDR1 SGHRS and CDR2 YFSETQ come from the germline V gene. Germline trimming cut 0 bases from V and 3 bases from J; bases unmatched to any gene: 5.

This clone was seen more than once but under ten times. Distinct nucleotide sequences in the sample also encode this CDR3. The V call is TRBV30, the J call TRBJ1-1; D gene uncertain. The CDR3 has 11 amino acids. V was shortened by 2 bases and J by 8 bases, with 9 bases between the two germline ends. Germline CDR1 GTSNPN, CDR2 SVGIG (reference sequence). Here the CDR3 DNA reads TGTGCCTGGAGTCCCACGCGGGAAGCTTTCTTT. This codes for CAWSPTREAFF. Variable domain in full (rest from reference TRBV30 and TRBJ1-1): SQTIHQWPATLVQPVGSPLSLECTVEGTSNPNLYWYRQAAGRGLQLLFYSVGIGQISSEVPQNLSASRPQDRQFILSSKKLLLSDSGFYLCAWSPTREAFFGQGTRLTVV.

The table lists this clone with a count of one. The gene calls are TRBV29-1 and TRBJ2-3; 9 bases map to TRBD1. Losses at the gene ends were 5 bases for V and 0 bases for J; bases not matched to a gene: 21. This CDR3 region has 20 residues. Per the germline V gene, CDR1 is SQVTM and CDR2 is ANQGSEA. Here the CDR3 reads CSVTLLPTGGLRFSTDTQYF. The CDR3 coding sequence is TGCAGCGTTACCCTGCTCCCTACAGGGGGCTTAAGGTTCAGCACAGATACGCAGTATTTT.

The chain has TRBV7-6 and TRBJ2-5; 7 bases map to TRBD1. The CDR3 covers 15 residues. V shed 0 bases, J shed 3 bases, and the junction held 4 bases outside the gene matches. The germline V gene encodes CDR1 SGHVS and CDR2 FNYEAQ. The CDR3 bases are TGTGCCAGCAGCTTAGCGCCGGGACAGAAAGAGACCCAGTACTTC. Residues: CASSLAPGQKETQYF.

The chain combines TRBV10-1 with TRBJ2-3; 10 bases are a match to TRBD2. CDR1 and CDR2 (germline): WNHNN, SYGVQD (reference sequence). This CDR3 is built from 17 residues. Trimming cost V 3 bases and J 2 bases; bases outside gene matches: 8. CDR3 sequence reads: CASSDNGLADFTDTQYF. In nucleotides, the CDR3 is TGCGCCAGCAGTGACAATGGACTAGCGGATTTCACAGATACGCAGTATTTT.

This rearrangement joins TRBV5-6 to TRBJ1-2, with D possibly being TRBD1 (6 bases). The V and J ends lost 4 bases and 4 bases respectively, with 14 bases between them. The CDR3 has 14 residues. The germline CDR1 and CDR2 sequences are SGHDT and YYEEEE. The CDR3 region is CASSRTGQTYGYTF. Here the CDR3 DNA reads TGTGCCAGCAGCAGAACCGGACAGACCTATGGCTACACCTTC.

The chain employs TRBV19 and TRBJ1-5; a possible D gene is TRBD1 (6 bases). Between the trimmed V and J ends, which lost 8 bases and 11 bases, there was a span of 25 bases. This CDR3 is 15 amino acids long. Germline V gene data show CDR1 as LNHDA and CDR2 as SQIVND (reference sequence). CDR3 sequence: CASREVTGYLSAQHF. In DNA form, the CDR3 reads TGTGCCAGTCGCGAAGTAACAGGGTACCTCTCTGCCCAGCATTTT.

This clone has only one observation. The J gene is TRBJ2-7, the V gene TRBV21-1; the table's D call of TRBD2 was not tested on the DNA. TRBV21-1 has pseudogene status. This CDR3 has 14 residues. CDR3 region: CASVWREGSYEQYF. The CDR3 DNA follows: TGTGCCAGCGTCTGGCGGGAGGGGTCCTACGAGCAGTACTTC.

The CDR3 DNA reads as TGTGCCAGCAGTGAACTAGCGGGAGGGCCCAATGAGCAGTTCTTC. Amino acids: CASSELAGGPNEQFF. V gene TRBV6-4 combines with J gene TRBJ2-1; 13 positions match TRBD2. V was clipped by 3 bases and J by 6 bases; unmatched bases: 2. CDR1 MRHNA and CDR2 SNTAGT come from the germline V gene. The CDR3 extends over 15 amino acids.

The chain couples TRBV19 to TRBJ2-5; D not certain. The CDR3 runs to 13 residues. Trimming took off 5 bases at V and 1 base at J, with 8 bases between the two ends. From germline, CDR1 is LNHDA and CDR2 SQIVND (reference sequence). CDR3 region: CASSQAIQETQYF. The CDR3 nucleotides read TGTGCCAGTAGTCAGGCGATCCAAGAGACCCAGTACTTC.

CDR3 DNA: TGTGCCAGCAGCCCCCGGGACAGGGGCTCAGATACGCAGTATTTT. Translating gives CASSPRDRGSDTQYF. The rearrangement links TRBV7-9 to TRBJ2-3; 10 nucleotides match TRBD1. The CDR3 is 15 residues long. The junction had 6 bases not matched to a gene; V was cut back by 5 bases and J by 4 bases. Germline V gene data show CDR1 as SEHNR and CDR2 as FQNEAQ (reference sequence). Full variable domain (rest looked up from reference TRBV7-9 and TRBJ2-3): DTGVSQNPRHKITKRGQNVTFRCDPISEHNRLYWYRQTLGQGPEFLTYFQNEAQLEKSRLLSDRFSAERPKGSFSTLEIQRTEQGDSAMYLCASSPRDRGSDTQYFGPGTRLTVL.

The chain recombines TRBV28 with TRBJ1-2; possible D gene TRBD1, 5 bases. This CDR3 has 15 amino acids. The germline V gene has CDR1 MDHEN and CDR2 SYDVKM. The V and J ends lost 2 bases and 6 bases respectively, with 16 bases between them. In DNA form, the CDR3 reads TGTGCCAGCAGTTTAGAGTTAGGGGTGCGAAATGGCTACACCTTC. Protein sequence: CASSLELGVRNGYTF.

The chain is built from TRBV5-6 and TRBJ1-5; D not resolved. CDR3 length: 15 residues. The V gene lost 0 bases and the J gene lost 0 bases, with 7 bases spanning the gap. Germline lookup yields CDR1 SGHDT and CDR2 YYEEEE. The CDR3 nucleotides are TGTGCCAGCAGCTTGGCGCGCGGTAGCAATCAGCCCCAGCATTTT. This translates into CASSLARGSNQPQHF.

This clone was detected a few times. The chain combines TRBV4-2 with TRBJ2-1; a weak D match, TRBD2 (6 bases). Trimming left V 0 bases short and J 8 bases short, with 20 bases between. This CDR3 is 17 amino acids long. Per germline, CDR1 LGHNA and CDR2 YNFKEQ. CDR3 region: CASSQDRGAAWGDEQFF. In nucleotides, the CDR3 is TGTGCCAGCAGCCAAGATCGTGGAGCGGCCTGGGGGGATGAGCAGTTCTTC.

In DNA, the CDR3 is TGTGCCAGTAGTAGCCCCGGGGGACGCGCTAGGGTTGGCTACACCTTC. Translated, it gives CASSSPGGRARVGYTF. The J gene is TRBJ1-2, the V gene TRBV19; possibly TRBD1 for D (5 bases). CDR1 and CDR2 from the germline V gene are LNHDA and SQIVND (reference sequence). The CDR3 is 16 residues long. Trimming took 4 bases from V and 7 from J, leaving 22 bases between them. Based on the CDR3 plus reference TRBV19 and TRBJ1-2, the full variable domain is DGGITQSPKYLFRKEGQNVTLSCEQNLNHDAMYWYRQDPGQGLRLIYYSQIVNDFQKGDIAEGYSVSREKKESFPLTVTSAQKNPTAFYLCASSSPGGRARVGYTFGSGTRLTVV.

The chain employs TRBV5-6 and TRBJ1-4, with 7 bases matching TRBD1. The CDR3 contains 15 residues. Unmatched junction bases numbered 6, after V lost 5 bases and J lost 2 bases. Germline V gene lookup returns CDR1 SGHDT and CDR2 YYEEEE. In DNA, the CDR3 is TGTGCCAGCAGTTTGTACAGGGGCACTAATGAAAAACTGTTTTTT. Its protein product is CASSLYRGTNEKLFF.

The V call is TRBV28, the J call TRBJ1-1; TRBD1 might be the D (5 bases). V lost 2 bases and J 1 base, leaving 11 bases between the germline ends. Germline values: CDR1 MDHEN, CDR2 SYDVKM. The CDR3 has 15 amino acids. The CDR3 is CASSLTGHQNTEAFF. CDR3 nucleotides: TGTGCCAGCAGTTTAACCGGACACCAGAACACTGAAGCTTTCTTT.